The 30 T cell receptor beta chains below were found in one sample sequenced in a study of vaccination and CD4 T cells after COVID-19. CD4+ T cells that had been cultured provided DNA sequenced with the Oncomine TCR Beta short-read assay. MiXCR was run by TCRdb on the PCR reads, yielding one entry per CDR3 protein. The table has some 16,000 distinct CDR3 sequences, roughly four fifths seen once; the top ten hold over 8.5%. Treatment: roughly 10-day PBMC culture with coronavirus spike peptide pools or control peptides (ViraFEST assay). No antigens are known for them. This material consisted of CD4+ T cells from blood, cultured in vitro, taken after SARS-CoV-2 vaccination. These receptors came from a human donor who received a COVID-19 vaccine.

The V and J genes are TRBV20-1 and TRBJ1-1; TRBD1 matches 8 bases. The CDR3 length is 13 residues. The germline V gene encodes CDR1 DFQATT and CDR2 SNEGSKA (reference sequence). Trimming cost V 5 bases and J 2 bases; bases outside gene matches: 4. This CDR3 reads CSAQGAANTEAFF. CDR3 coding DNA: TGCAGTGCTCAGGGGGCTGCTAACACTGAAGCTTTCTTT.

This clonotype was seen once. The chain couples TRBV20-1 to TRBJ2-3, with D tentatively TRBD1 or TRBD2 (5 bases each). The V end lost 2 bases, the J end lost 3 bases, and 12 bases lay between the germline ends. The CDR3 runs 14 residues. CDR1 and CDR2 from the germline V gene are DFQATT and SNEGSKA (reference sequence). The CDR3 coding sequence is TGCAGTGCTAGACCGGGGCCCTGGACAGATACGCAGTATTTT. Its translation is CSARPGPWTDTQYF.

The chain combines TRBV2 with TRBJ1-3; the match to TRBD1 covers 12 bases. The germline CDR1 and CDR2 sequences are SNHLY and FYNNEI. V was pared by 6 bases and J by 7 bases, with 10 bases of the junction left unmatched. The length of the CDR3 is 16 residues. CDR3 DNA: TGTGCCAGCAGCCTTCCGGGACAGGGGGCGTCCAACACCATATATTTT. Protein product: CASSLPGQGASNTIYF. Full variable domain (remainder filled in from reference TRBV2 and TRBJ1-3): EPEVTQTPSHQVTQMGQEVILRCVPISNHLYFYWYRQILGQKVEFLVSFYNNEISEKSEIFDDQFSVERPDGSNFTLKIRSTKLEDSAMYFCASSLPGQGASNTIYFGEGSWLTVV.

The chain links TRBV24-1 to TRBJ2-3; D may be TRBD1 or TRBD2 (5 bases each). This CDR3 spans 19 amino acids. In germline, CDR1 is KGHDR, CDR2 SFDVKD. Trimming removed 5 bases at V and 4 bases at J, with 27 bases between. CDR3 amino acids: CATSAGTLQFYPQADTQYF. The CDR3 DNA reads TGTGCCACCAGTGCCGGGACCCTGCAATTTTACCCCCAGGCAGATACGCAGTATTTT.

The rearrangement uses TRBV19 and TRBJ1-2; perhaps TRBD1 as D (5 bases). CDR3 length: 13 amino acids. Per germline, CDR1 LNHDA and CDR2 SQIVND (reference sequence). Trimming took 3 bases from V and 7 from J, leaving 12 bases between them. The CDR3 DNA reads TGTGCCAGTAGTATCGGGCAGGGTAGTGGCTACACCTTC. This translates into CASSIGQGSGYTF.

J is TRBJ1-2 and V is TRBV20-1; TRBD1 aligns across 7 bases. V was clipped by 0 bases and J by 4 bases; unmatched bases: 2. Germline V gene data show CDR1 as DFQATT and CDR2 as SNEGSKA (reference sequence). The CDR3 covers 13 residues. CDR3 in amino acids: CSAREGGGYGYTF. CDR3 DNA sequence: TGCAGTGCTAGAGAAGGGGGCGGCTATGGCTACACCTTC.

The chain has TRBV28 and TRBJ1-1; D call uncertain. From germline, CDR1 is MDHEN and CDR2 SYDVKM. This CDR3 region has 10 residues. V lost 6 bases and J 4 bases, leaving 3 bases between the germline ends. CDR3 loop: CASRGTEAFF. CDR3 DNA: TGTGCCAGCAGGGGCACTGAAGCTTTCTTT.

The J gene is TRBJ2-2, the V gene TRBV19; D unresolved. Germline V gene sequence: CDR1 LNHDA, CDR2 SQIVND (reference sequence). The CDR3 extends over 12 amino acids. The V end was cut by 7 bases, the J end by 6 bases, with 9 bases between. CDR3 loop: CASMLGAGELFF. As DNA, the CDR3 is TGTGCCAGTATGTTGGGTGCCGGGGAGCTGTTTTTT.

This sequence joins TRBV6-1 and TRBJ2-6, with 8 nucleotides matching TRBD2. The V gene end was trimmed by 2 bases and the J gene end by 4 bases; junction bases not matched to a gene: 13. The CDR3 spans 19 residues. Germline V gene lookup returns CDR1 MNHNS and CDR2 SASEGT. The CDR3 here is CASSERGGGPPDGANVLTF. The CDR3 nucleotides read TGTGCCAGCAGTGAACGGGGGGGGGGCCCCCCTGACGGGGCCAACGTCCTGACTTTC.

This sequence joins TRBV7-9 and TRBJ2-5; 9 nucleotides match TRBD2. CDR3 length equals 18 residues. The J segment lost 3 bases and the V segment lost 2 bases, leaving 13 bases of the junction unmatched. CDR1 and CDR2 from the germline V gene are SEHNR and FQNEAQ (reference sequence). This chain's CDR3 is CASSLPSAGGHPKETQYF. The CDR3 DNA reads TGTGCCAGCAGCTTACCTTCAGCGGGGGGTCACCCTAAAGAGACCCAGTACTTC. The full variable domain, rest sourced from reference TRBV7-9 and TRBJ2-5, is DTGVSQNPRHKITKRGQNVTFRCDPISEHNRLYWYRQTLGQGPEFLTYFQNEAQLEKSRLLSDRFSAERPKGSFSTLEIQRTEQGDSAMYLCASSLPSAGGHPKETQYFGPGTRLLVL.

This chain connects TRBV6-1 to TRBJ1-2, with TRBD1 matching 9 bases. J was trimmed by 1 base and V by 5 bases; bases with no gene match: 8. This CDR3 has 16 residues. Per the germline V gene, CDR1 is MNHNS and CDR2 is SASEGT. CDR3: CASSPGQGRFNYGYTF. For the CDR3, the DNA is TGTGCCAGCAGTCCGGGACAGGGACGTTTTAACTATGGCTACACCTTC.

The chain's CDR3 is CASRGHRNTEAFF. The CDR3 DNA reads TGTGCCAGCAGAGGTCATAGGAACACTGAAGCTTTCTTT. The J gene is TRBJ1-1, the V gene TRBV2; D gene unclear. Germline lookup yields CDR1 SNHLY and CDR2 FYNNEI. V was trimmed by 6 bases and J by 1 base, leaving 9 bases between them. The CDR3 runs to 13 residues.

This clonotype has a single count. The chain employs TRBV2 and TRBJ1-1, with D possibly matching TRBD1 (6 bases). With 6 bases removed from V and 0 bases from J, the gap between germline ends came to 8 bases. Germline-derived CDR1 and CDR2 are SNHLY and FYNNEI. CDR3 size: 13 residues. CDR3 coding DNA: TGTGCCAGCAGCGGGACACTGAACACTGAAGCTTTCTTT. This codes for CASSGTLNTEAFF.

The chain has TRBV27 and TRBJ1-6; TRBD1 might be the D (5 bases). CDR1 is MNHEY and CDR2 is SMNVEV in the germline V gene (reference sequence). With 6 bases removed from V and 10 bases from J, the gap between germline ends came to 13 bases. The length of the CDR3 is 13 residues. CDR3 protein: CASRAQGGSPLHF. The CDR3 nucleotides read TGTGCCAGCAGGGCGCAGGGAGGGTCACCCCTCCACTTT.

This clonotype was seen a single time. This chain joins TRBV10-3 and TRBJ2-3; TRBD2 matches 7 bases. The J segment lost 3 bases and the V segment lost 7 bases, leaving 4 bases of the junction unmatched. Per the germline V gene, CDR1 is ENHRY and CDR2 is SYGVKD. The CDR3 runs 13 residues. CDR3 sequence reads: CAINQRGTDTQYF. CDR3 bases: TGTGCCATCAATCAGCGGGGAACAGATACGCAGTATTTT.

The gene calls are TRBV7-7 and TRBJ2-5, with D possibly being TRBD1 (5 bases). This CDR3 contains 13 residues. V lost 5 bases, J lost 2 bases, and 9 bases lay in between. Germline CDR1 SSHAT, CDR2 FNYEAQ (reference sequence). The DNA for the CDR3 is TGTGCCAGCAGCCCCCGACAGCAAGAGACCCAGTACTTC. Protein: CASSPRQQETQYF.

The V call is TRBV6-5, the J call TRBJ1-2; a possible D gene is TRBD1 (6 bases). V was clipped by 2 bases and J by 8 bases, with 12 bases between them. The CDR3 totals 13 residues. CDR1 is MNHEY, CDR2 SVGAGI, per germline. The CDR3 loop is CASSYGGTRGYTF. The CDR3 DNA is TGTGCCAGCAGTTACGGGGGGACACGCGGCTACACCTTC.

V gene TRBV6-1 combines with J gene TRBJ1-1; 7 bases agree with TRBD1. CDR1 is MNHNS, CDR2 SASEGT, per germline. The junction had 7 bases not matched to a gene; V was cut back by 6 bases and J by 3 bases. CDR3 size: 14 residues. CDR3 in amino acids: CASRQGRKDTEAFF. For the CDR3, the DNA is TGTGCCAGCAGACAGGGGAGGAAGGACACTGAAGCTTTCTTT.

The chain couples TRBV12-3 or TRBV12-4 to TRBJ1-2, with D perhaps TRBD1 (5 bases). Trimming removed 1 base from V and 3 bases from J, with 12 bases in between. The CDR3 has 15 amino acids. The CDR3: CASSLEPQGYYGYTF. The DNA for the CDR3 is TGTGCCAGCAGTTTAGAACCCCAGGGTTACTATGGCTACACCTTC.

This CDR3 is CASSVLGQGKGGYTF. The CDR3 DNA sequence: TGTGCCAGCAGTGTACTTGGACAGGGGAAGGGTGGCTACACCTTC. The chain combines TRBV25-1 with TRBJ1-2, with TRBD1 matching 9 bases. Germline loops: CDR1 MGHDK, CDR2 SYGVNS. CDR3 length: 15 amino acids. Trimming cost V 4 bases and J 7 bases; bases outside gene matches: 10.

This chain connects TRBV6-1 to TRBJ1-6, with 8 bases fitting TRBD1. Germline V gene data show CDR1 as MNHNS and CDR2 as SASEGT. J gave up 12 bases and V 7 bases, and 5 bases lay outside the gene matches. This CDR3 region has 12 residues. The CDR3 DNA sequence: TGTGCCAGCACGGACAGGGTTGGACCCCTCCACTTT. This sequence encodes CASTDRVGPLHF.

This clonotype was seen just once. The chain joins TRBV7-2 to TRBJ2-3, with 7 bases lining up with TRBD2. With V trimmed by 5 bases and J by 1 base, 12 bases remained unmatched. Per germline, CDR1 SGHTA and CDR2 FQGNSA. This CDR3 has 17 amino acids. This chain's CDR3 is CASSEPKWAGGTDTQYF. Written as DNA, the CDR3 is TGTGCCAGCAGCGAACCGAAATGGGCGGGGGGCACAGATACGCAGTATTTT. Full variable domain (remainder filled in from reference TRBV7-2 and TRBJ2-3): GAGVSQSPSNKVTEKGKDVELRCDPISGHTALYWYRQSLGQGLEFLIYFQGNSAPDKSGLPSDRFSAERTGGSVSTLTIQRTQQEDSAVYLCASSEPKWAGGTDTQYFGPGTRLTVL.

This chain uses TRBV30 with TRBJ2-7, with 9 positions matching TRBD1. The CDR3 consists of 14 residues. Germline values: CDR1 GTSNPN, CDR2 SVGIG (reference sequence). The V and J ends lost 4 bases and 2 bases, in that order; junction bases with no gene match: 6. CDR3 sequence: CAWTRGDRAYEQYF. The CDR3 DNA reads as TGTGCCTGGACCAGAGGGGACAGGGCCTACGAGCAGTACTTC.

This clonotype was picked up a small number of times. The chain has TRBV27 and TRBJ2-7; perhaps TRBD1 as D (6 bases). The CDR3 covers 15 residues. In germline, CDR1 is MNHEY, CDR2 SMNVEV (reference sequence). V dropped 5 bases and J dropped 0 bases, with 14 bases sitting between them. CDR3 DNA: TGTGCCAGCAGTACGAACAGGGAAATCTCCTACGAGCAGTACTTC. It yields the protein CASSTNREISYEQYF.

J is TRBJ2-7 and V is TRBV10-3, with 8 bases identical to TRBD2. V shed 8 bases and J 5 bases; nucleotides not matched to a gene: 8. Germline-derived CDR1 and CDR2 are ENHRY and SYGVKD. CDR3 length: 13 residues. The CDR3 is CAIQTAGGDEQYF. CDR3 nucleotide sequence: TGTGCCATCCAGACGGCGGGGGGTGACGAGCAGTACTTC.

This clonotype was picked up a small number of times. V usage is TRBV12-3 or TRBV12-4 and J usage is TRBJ1-5; 11 bases fit TRBD1. The V and J ends lost 8 bases and 6 bases, in that order; junction bases with no gene match: 9. There are 15 residues in the CDR3. The CDR3, as DNA: TGTGCCAGCGCGAGAGGGGGACAGGGGGTTCAGCCCCAGCATTTT. Translating gives CASARGGQGVQPQHF.

The genes are TRBV6-5 and TRBJ2-3; D may correspond to TRBD1 or TRBD2 (7 bases each). V lost 3 bases and J 0 bases, leaving 13 bases between the germline ends. CDR1 MNHEY and CDR2 SVGAGI come from the germline V gene. CDR3 length equals 16 residues. The CDR3 spells CASSYQGGQSTDTQYF. The CDR3 DNA reads as TGTGCCAGCAGTTATCAGGGGGGGCAAAGCACAGATACGCAGTATTTT.

The chain joins TRBV20-1 to TRBJ1-2; the D gene is possibly TRBD1 (5 bases). Germline V CDR1 and CDR2: DFQATT, SNEGSKA (reference sequence). The CDR3 has 13 residues. Trimming left V 6 bases short and J 1 base short, with 12 bases between. The CDR3 DNA reads as TGCAGTGCGCCCGCAGGGAGTAACTATGGCTACACCTTC. The encoded protein is CSAPAGSNYGYTF.

The gene calls are TRBV12-3 or TRBV12-4 and TRBJ1-5, with a possible D match to TRBD1 (5 bases). The CDR3 runs to 13 residues. The V gene lost 4 bases and the J gene lost 7 bases, with 11 bases spanning the gap. In DNA, the CDR3 is TGTGCCAGCAGTTCCCAGGGTTTCCAGCCCCAGCATTTT. Its translation is CASSSQGFQPQHF.

J is TRBJ2-7 and V is TRBV10-3; 8 bases line up with TRBD2. Germline V gene data show CDR1 as ENHRY and CDR2 as SYGVKD. CDR3 length: 13 residues. V lost 6 bases and J lost 5; bases outside the gene matches: 6. CDR3 amino acids: CAIRGSTSDEQYF. DNA for the CDR3: TGTGCCATCAGGGGTTCGACTAGCGACGAGCAGTACTTC.